The TCR beta chain under discussion was sequenced for a study of cytomegalovirus exposure and HLA in healthy donors. This clone was picked up a small number of times. Its antigen is not identified. This sample also contains other DNA sequences that code for the same CDR3. General study results and limits: Altogether, about 160 TCR beta chains were recorded as cytomegalovirus-associated.

The CDR3 spans 13 residues. V was shortened by 2 bases and J by 7 bases, with 12 bases between the two germline ends. Germline CDR1 is MNHEY and CDR2 is SMNVEV (reference sequence). It was with 60 Vbeta and 13 Jbeta primers that the PCR ran. The method was immunoSEQ multiplex PCR; TCRdb's version includes in-frame clones alone and lacks a portion of them. Of about 160,000 clones in the sample, almost 80% were seen once. The chain couples TRBV27 to TRBJ2-7; D may be TRBD2 (6 bases). This sequence originates from a male donor in good health and CMV-seronegative. The sequenced sample consisted of PBMCs. Here the CDR3 reads CASSLGGGSEQYF. The CDR3 DNA sequence: TGTGCCAGCAGTTTAGGTGGGGGGTCTGAGCAGTACTTC.